This T cell receptor (beta chain) was sequenced in a study of CD8 T cells in ankylosing spondylitis. V trimming: 4 bases; J trimming: 4 bases; junction bases outside the gene matches: 9. From germline, CDR1 is SGHRS and CDR2 YFSETQ. This CDR3 comprises 15 residues. Each CDR3 protein gets one entry after TCRdb re-called the 5' RACE reads with MiXCR. The data show about 160,000 distinct CDR3 sequences, about 17% seen once. The source of this sequence is a male donor with ankylosing spondylitis or in good health (not recorded which). The V call is TRBV5-1, the J call TRBJ2-7; 9 bases map to TRBD1. The specimen sequenced was blood, either unsorted or a sorted T cell fraction (not recorded which). CDR3 DNA sequence: TGCGCCAGCAGCCGAAACCGGGACAGGGCGTACGAGCAGTACTTC. This sequence encodes CASSRNRDRAYEQYF.